Below are 2 T cell receptor beta chains sequenced from a single sample in a study of OX40 agonist ivuxolimab in advanced cancers. TCRdb keeps only in-frame clones here, not all; method: immunoSEQ multiplex PCR. This table holds about 72,000 clones, approximately 86% found once. Specimen: CD4+ or CD8+ T cells sorted from blood, collected in a trial of the OX40 agonist ivuxolimab. These receptors came from an adult with an advanced solid tumor such as melanoma, head and neck, liver or kidney cancer.

The genes are TRBV19 and TRBJ1-1; D not certain. Germline loops: CDR1 LNHDA, CDR2 SQIVND (reference sequence). V was clipped by 3 bases and J by 2 bases, with 10 bases between them. The CDR3 loop spans 14 amino acids. In DNA form, the CDR3 reads TGTGCCAGTAGTATGGCCTGGGGTAACACTGAAGCTTTCTTT. This gives the protein CASSMAWGNTEAFF.

The gene calls are TRBV10-3 and TRBJ2-7; a possible D gene is TRBD2 (5 bases). V was pared by 2 bases and J by 2 bases, with 13 bases between. There are 15 residues in the CDR3. CDR1 and CDR2 from the germline V gene are ENHRY and SYGVKD. The CDR3: CAISEGLSGTYEQYF. CDR3 DNA sequence: TGTGCCATCAGTGAGGGTTTAAGCGGAACCTACGAGCAGTACTTC.